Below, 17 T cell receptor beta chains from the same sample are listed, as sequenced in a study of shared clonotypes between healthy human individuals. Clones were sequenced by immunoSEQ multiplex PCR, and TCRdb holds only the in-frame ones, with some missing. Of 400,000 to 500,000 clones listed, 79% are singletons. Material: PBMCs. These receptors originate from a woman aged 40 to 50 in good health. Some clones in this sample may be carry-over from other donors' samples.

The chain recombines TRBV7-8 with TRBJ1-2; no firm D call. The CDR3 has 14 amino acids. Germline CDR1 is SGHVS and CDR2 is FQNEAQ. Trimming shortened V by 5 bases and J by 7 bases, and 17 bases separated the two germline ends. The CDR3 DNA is TGTGCCAGCAGCCCCGGACCCTGGGGAGGTGGCTACACCTTC. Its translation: CASSPGPWGGGYTF.

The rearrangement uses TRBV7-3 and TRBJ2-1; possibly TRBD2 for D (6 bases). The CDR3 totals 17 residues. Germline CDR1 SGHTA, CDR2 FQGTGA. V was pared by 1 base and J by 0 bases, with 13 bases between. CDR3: CASSLIGGLSSYNEQFF. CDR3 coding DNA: TGTGCCAGCAGCTTAATCGGGGGACTGAGCTCCTACAATGAGCAGTTCTTC.

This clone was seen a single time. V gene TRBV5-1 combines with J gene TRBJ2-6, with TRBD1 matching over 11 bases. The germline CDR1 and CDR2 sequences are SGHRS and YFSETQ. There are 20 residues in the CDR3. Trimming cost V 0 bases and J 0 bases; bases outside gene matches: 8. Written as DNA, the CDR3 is TGCGCCAGCAGCTTGGCACCGGGACAGGGGGGTATCTCTGGGGCCAACGTCCTGACTTTC. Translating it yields CASSLAPGQGGISGANVLTF.

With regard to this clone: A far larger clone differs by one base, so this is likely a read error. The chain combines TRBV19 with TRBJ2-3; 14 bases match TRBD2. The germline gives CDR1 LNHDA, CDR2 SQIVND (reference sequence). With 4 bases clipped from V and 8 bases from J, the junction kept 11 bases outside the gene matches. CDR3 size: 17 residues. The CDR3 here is CASSRAPGLAGAGTQYF. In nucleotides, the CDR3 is TGTGCCAGTAGTAGAGCCCCGGGACTAGCGGGAGCAGGTACGCAGTATTTT.

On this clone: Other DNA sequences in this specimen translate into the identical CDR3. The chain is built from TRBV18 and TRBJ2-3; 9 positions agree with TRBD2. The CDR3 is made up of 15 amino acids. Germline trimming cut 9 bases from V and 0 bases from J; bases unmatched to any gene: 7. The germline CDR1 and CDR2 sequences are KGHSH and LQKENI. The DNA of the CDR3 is TGTGCCAGTTCTCCTACTAGCGGGAGCACAGATACGCAGTATTTT. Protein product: CASSPTSGSTDTQYF.

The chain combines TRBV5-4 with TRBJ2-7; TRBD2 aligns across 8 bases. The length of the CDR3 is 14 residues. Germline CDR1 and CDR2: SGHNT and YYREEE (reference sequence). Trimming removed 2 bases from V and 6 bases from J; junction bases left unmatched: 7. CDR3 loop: CASSFVSGTAEQYF. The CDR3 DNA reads TGTGCCAGCAGCTTCGTTAGCGGGACGGCCGAGCAGTACTTC.

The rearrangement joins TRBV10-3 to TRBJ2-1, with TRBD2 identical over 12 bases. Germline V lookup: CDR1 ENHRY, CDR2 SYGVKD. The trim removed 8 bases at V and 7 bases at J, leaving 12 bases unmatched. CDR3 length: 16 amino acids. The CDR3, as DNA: TGTGCCATCGGGGCCGGGCTAGCGGGAGGGGGAAATGAGCAGTTCTTC. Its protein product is CAIGAGLAGGGNEQFF.

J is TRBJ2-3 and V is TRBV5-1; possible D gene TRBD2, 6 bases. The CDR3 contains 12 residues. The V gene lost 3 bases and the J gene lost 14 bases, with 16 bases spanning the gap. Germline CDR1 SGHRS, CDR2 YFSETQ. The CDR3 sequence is CASSSGTSGLYF. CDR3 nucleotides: TGCGCCAGCAGCTCCGGGACTTCGGGGTTGTATTTT.

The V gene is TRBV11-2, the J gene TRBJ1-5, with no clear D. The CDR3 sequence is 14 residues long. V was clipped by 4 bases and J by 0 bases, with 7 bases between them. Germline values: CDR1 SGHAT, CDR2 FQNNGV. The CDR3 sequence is CASSSGASNQPQHF. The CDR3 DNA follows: TGTGCCAGCAGCTCAGGAGCTAGCAATCAGCCCCAGCATTTT.

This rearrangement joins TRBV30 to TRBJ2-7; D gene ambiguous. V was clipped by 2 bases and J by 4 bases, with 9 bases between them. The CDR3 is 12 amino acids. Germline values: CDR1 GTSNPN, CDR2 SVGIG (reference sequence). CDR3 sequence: CAWSFHRYEQYF. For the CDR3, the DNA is TGTGCCTGGAGTTTTCATCGGTACGAGCAGTACTTC.

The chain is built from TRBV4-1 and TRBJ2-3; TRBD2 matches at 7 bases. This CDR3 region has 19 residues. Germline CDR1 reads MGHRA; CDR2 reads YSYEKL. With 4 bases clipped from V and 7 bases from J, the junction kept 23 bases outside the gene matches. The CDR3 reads CASSLRLAFTKYGRYTQYF. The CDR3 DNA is TGCGCCAGCAGCCTTCGACTAGCCTTTACAAAGTACGGCAGGTATACGCAGTATTTT.

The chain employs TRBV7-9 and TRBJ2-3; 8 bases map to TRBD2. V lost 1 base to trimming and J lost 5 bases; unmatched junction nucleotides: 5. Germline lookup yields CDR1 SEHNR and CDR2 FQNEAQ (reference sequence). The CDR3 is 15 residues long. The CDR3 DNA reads TGTGCCAGCAGCTTAGGAGCGGGAGCTGGAGATACGCAGTATTTT. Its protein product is CASSLGAGAGDTQYF.

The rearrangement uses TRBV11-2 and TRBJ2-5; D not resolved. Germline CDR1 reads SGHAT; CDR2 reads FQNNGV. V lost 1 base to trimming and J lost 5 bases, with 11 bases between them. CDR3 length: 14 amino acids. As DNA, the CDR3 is TGTGCCAGCAGCTTAGGGCCCGACGGTGAGACCCAGTACTTC. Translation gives CASSLGPDGETQYF.

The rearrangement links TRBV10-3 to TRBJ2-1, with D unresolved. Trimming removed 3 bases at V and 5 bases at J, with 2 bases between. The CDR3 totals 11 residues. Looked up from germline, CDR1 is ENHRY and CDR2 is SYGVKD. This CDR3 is CAISDHNEQFF. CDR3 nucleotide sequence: TGTGCCATCAGTGACCACAATGAGCAGTTCTTC.

CDR3 DNA: TGTGCCACCAGCAGAGATTTCCGGGACAATGAGCAGTTCTTC. Translating it yields CATSRDFRDNEQFF. The chain recombines TRBV15 with TRBJ2-1; no firm D call. Germline values: CDR1 LNHNV, CDR2 YYDKDF (reference sequence). V was clipped by 0 bases and J by 5 bases, with 8 bases between them. The CDR3 extends over 14 amino acids. Filled out from reference TRBV15 and TRBJ2-1, the complete variable domain reads DAMVIQNPRYQVTQFGKPVTLSCSQTLNHNVMYWYQQKSSQAPKLLFHYYDKDFNNEADTPDNFQSRRPNTSFCFLDIRSPGLGDTAMYLCATSRDFRDNEQFFGPGTRLTVL.

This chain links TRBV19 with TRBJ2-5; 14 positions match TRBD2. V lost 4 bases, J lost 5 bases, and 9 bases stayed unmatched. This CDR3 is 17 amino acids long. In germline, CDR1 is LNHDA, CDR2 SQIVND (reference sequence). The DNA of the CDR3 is TGTGCCAGTAGTACCACCCGACTAGCGGGAGGGGTTGAGACCCAGTACTTC. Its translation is CASSTTRLAGGVETQYF.

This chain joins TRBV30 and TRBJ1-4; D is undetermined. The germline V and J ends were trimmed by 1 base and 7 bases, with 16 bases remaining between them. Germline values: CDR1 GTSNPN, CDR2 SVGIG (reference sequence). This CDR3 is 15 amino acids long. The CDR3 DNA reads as TGTGCCTGGAGTGCTGGCGTCCTGGTGGGTGAAAAACTGTTTTTT. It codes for CAWSAGVLVGEKLFF.